This T cell receptor beta chain was profiled in a study of T cell responses to AZD1222 COVID-19 vaccine. Study-level findings and limits: Baseline serostatus was positive in only a handful of AZD1222 recipients. Females made up more of the donors, who were largely white British, and clonal diversity may have come out too low. The study sampled repertoires only after the peak T cell response.

V lost 3 bases to trimming and J lost 0 bases, with 9 bases between them. Per germline, CDR1 MNHNS and CDR2 SASEGT. This CDR3 region has 14 residues. Libraries were prepared by immunoSEQ multiplex PCR; TCRdb keeps only in-frame clonotypes and omits some of them. The sample includes about 140,000 clones, roughly 92% of them seen just once. Worth noting for this clone: Antigen unknown.

This TCR was recovered from an adult in good health. The sample here was peripheral blood, taken on day 0 of AZD1222 vaccination. This sequence joins TRBV6-1 and TRBJ2-7, with D hard to call. The CDR3 sequence is CASSEREGSYEQYF. DNA for the CDR3: TGTGCCAGCAGTGAGCGAGAAGGCTCCTACGAGCAGTACTTC.